This TCR beta chain was found in a study of spatial heterogeneity in lung cancer. Study summary: The average count in raw reads for each unique TCR and UMI combination exceeded eight appearances.

This CDR3 comprises 13 residues. Germline CDR1 is SNHLY and CDR2 is FYNNEI. V lost 7 bases, J lost 2 bases, and 8 bases lay in between. Many counts were recorded for this clonotype. The time point was: sample taken at primary tumor resection. Sequencing of whole RNA from tumor, nontumor lung or frozen PBMC involved no sorting. TCRdb processed the 5' RACE reads anew with MiXCR; each CDR3 protein has one entry. The table records around 23,000 distinct CDR3 sequences, 2.5% to 4% of them present only once. The sequenced sample was PBMCs, obtained at surgery. This TCR came from a female donor with early-stage non-small cell lung cancer. V usage is TRBV2 and J usage is TRBJ2-2; D is undetermined. The chain's CDR3 is CASIKDNTGELFF. The CDR3 nucleotides are TGTGCCAGCATCAAGGATAACACCGGGGAGCTGTTTTTT.